This paragraph reports one T cell receptor beta chain. Participant-given clinical history determined each cohort assignment. The data stem from a study of blood T cell repertoires in COVID-19. CDR3 length: 14 amino acids. Germline V CDR1 and CDR2: LGHDT, YNNKEL (reference sequence). Between the trimmed V and J ends, which lost 4 bases and 6 bases, there was a span of 12 bases. Sequencing used immunoSEQ multiplex PCR; TCRdb keeps in-frame clones, though not all of them. The sample lists approximately 300,000 clones, about 85% occurring once. The chain links TRBV3-1 (or the pseudogene TRBV3-2) to TRBJ1-4; D uncertain. Material: PBMCs or T cells enriched from blood (not recorded which). The TCR sequence derives from a woman under 40 who had been exposed to COVID-19. CDR3 loop: CASSPSSGDEKLFF. CDR3 DNA sequence: TGTGCCAGCAGCCCATCTTCGGGAGATGAAAAACTGTTTTTT.